A selection of T cell receptor beta chains follows, all from one sample in a study of T cell changes during pregnancy in multiple sclerosis. Method: immunoSEQ multiplex PCR; TCRdb's copy keeps in-frame clones and lacks some. The sample includes approximately 46,000 clones, approximately 90% of them seen just once. Sequences were derived from CD8+ T cells from peripheral blood mononuclear cells, sampled in the second trimester of pregnancy. The receptors originated from a female donor with multiple sclerosis, enrolled in a pregnancy study. The CDR3 runs from the conserved cysteine through the conserved F or W. Fields, in order: D gene, clone size, J gene, V gene, CDR3 length, CDR3 DNA, CDR3 protein. D genes are given only for firm matches. Expanded clones get a size class; other rows say once, few or many, or leave the size out.

D: TRBD1
size: once
J: TRBJ2-3
V: TRBV11-2
length: 15
DNA: TGTGCCAGCAGCTTCCGGGACAGGTACACAGATACGCAGTATTTT
CDR3: CASSFRDRYTDTQYF

D: .
size: .
J: TRBJ1-1
V: TRBV11-3
length: 13
DNA: TGTGCCAGCAGCTTAGCAGGGAACACTGAAGCTTTCTTT
CDR3: CASSLAGNTEAFF

D: TRBD1
size: .
J: TRBJ1-2
V: TRBV12-5
length: 14
DNA: TGTGCTAGTGGTATAGGACAGGCGCTCTATGGCTACACCTTC
CDR3: CASGIGQALYGYTF

D: .
size: .
J: TRBJ2-3
V: TRBV7-3
length: 16
DNA: TGTGCCAGCAGCTTACTAAGCCAGGGAAGCACAGATACGCAGTATTTT
CDR3: CASSLLSQGSTDTQYF

D: .
size: .
J: TRBJ1-2
V: TRBV7-9
length: 16
DNA: TGTGCCAGCAGCTTATCTAGTCGGGAGGGTCCTTATGGCTACACCTTC
CDR3: CASSLSSREGPYGYTF

D: .
size: .
J: TRBJ2-4
V: TRBV13
length: 15
DNA: TGTGCCAGCAGCACCGGAGGGGGGGGTAAAAACATTCAGTACTTC
CDR3: CASSTGGGGKNIQYF

D: .
size: .
J: TRBJ2-2
V: TRBV27
length: 14
DNA: TGTGCCAGCAGTTTGGCGGGTACACCCGGGGAGCTGTTTTTT
CDR3: CASSLAGTPGELFF

D: .
size: once
J: TRBJ2-1
V: TRBV5-6
length: 10
DNA: TGTGCCAGCAGCTTTCCCATCAAGTTCTTC
CDR3: CASSFPIKFF

D: .
size: many
J: TRBJ2-1
V: TRBV10-2
length: 14
DNA: TGCGCCAGCAGTGAGAAGGAGTACTACAATGAGCAGTTCTTC
CDR3: CASSEKEYYNEQFF

D: .
size: .
J: TRBJ2-1
V: TRBV7-6
length: 14
DNA: TGTGCCAGCAGCTTAGGCGTCCCCTACAATGAGCAGTTCTTC
CDR3: CASSLGVPYNEQFF

D: TRBD1
size: .
J: TRBJ1-1
V: TRBV7-9
length: 15
DNA: TGTGCCAGCAGCGAGAGGGACAGGGGCATGGATGAAGCTTTCTTT
CDR3: CASSERDRGMDEAFF

D: TRBD2
size: .
J: TRBJ2-7
V: TRBV5-1
length: 17
DNA: TGCGCCAGCAGCGGGGTAACTAGCGGGGGATACTCCTACGAGCAGTACTTC
CDR3: CASSGVTSGGYSYEQYF

D: TRBD1
size: .
J: TRBJ1-5
V: TRBV19
length: 18
DNA: TGTGCCAGTAGTATAGATCAAGCAGGGGGCCTGGGCAATCAGCCCCAGCATTTT
CDR3: CASSIDQAGGLGNQPQHF

D: .
size: .
J: TRBJ2-3
V: TRBV11-2
length: 13
DNA: TGTGCCAGCAGCCCAGGGTTCCCAGATACGCAGTATTTT
CDR3: CASSPGFPDTQYF

D: .
size: .
J: TRBJ2-2
V: TRBV27
length: 14
DNA: TGTGCCAGCAGCTACCATGAAGCGGCCGGGGAGCTGTTTTTT
CDR3: CASSYHEAAGELFF

D: .
size: .
J: TRBJ1-5
V: TRBV9
length: 15
DNA: TGTGCCAGCAGCGCGGGGGGCGGGTTTAGGCAGCCCCAGCATTTT
CDR3: CASSAGGGFRQPQHF

D: .
size: .
J: TRBJ1-2
V: TRBV27
length: 14
DNA: TGTGCCAGCAGTTTTGGTACAGGGAAGGGTGGCTACACCTTC
CDR3: CASSFGTGKGGYTF

D: .
size: .
J: TRBJ2-7
V: TRBV4-2
length: 15
DNA: TGTGCCAGCAGCCAAAACAGGGGAGGTTCCTACGAGCAGTACTTC
CDR3: CASSQNRGGSYEQYF

D: TRBD2
size: .
J: TRBJ2-1
V: TRBV4-2
length: 16
DNA: TGTGCCAGCAGCCAATCCGCTAGCGGGGGGAACAATGAGCAGTTCTTC
CDR3: CASSQSASGGNNEQFF

D: .
size: .
J: TRBJ1-2
V: TRBV7-9
length: 15
DNA: TGTGCCAGCAGCTCGTCGTGGACAGTGGCAGATGGCTACACCTTC
CDR3: CASSSSWTVADGYTF

D: .
size: once
J: TRBJ1-1
V: TRBV9
length: 14
DNA: TGTGCCAGCAGCGCAACCGACAGAGCCACTGAAGCTTTCTTT
CDR3: CASSATDRATEAFF

D: TRBD1
size: .
J: TRBJ1-1
V: TRBV5-1
length: 12
DNA: TGCGCCAGCCGGACAGGGAACACTGAAGCTTTCTTT
CDR3: CASRTGNTEAFF

D: .
size: .
J: TRBJ1-2
V: TRBV5-1
length: 16
DNA: TGCGCCAGCAGCTCTCAAGGGGGAGGGGAGTTGTATGGCTACACCTTC
CDR3: CASSSQGGGELYGYTF

D: TRBD1
size: .
J: TRBJ1-5
V: TRBV2
length: 18
DNA: TGTGCCAGCAGGACGGACAGGGGGATTGGGTATAGCAATCAGCCCCAGCATTTT
CDR3: CASRTDRGIGYSNQPQHF

D: TRBD2
size: .
J: TRBJ2-5
V: TRBV11-2
length: 18
DNA: TGTGCCAGCAGCTCATGGGCTAGCGGGGGCACCTTACAAGAGACCCAGTACTTC
CDR3: CASSSWASGGTLQETQYF

D: TRBD1
size: .
J: TRBJ2-7
V: TRBV9
length: 16
DNA: TGTGCCAGCAGCGTCTCCGGCGGACAGGAGACCGACGAGCAGTACTTC
CDR3: CASSVSGGQETDEQYF

D: TRBD1
size: .
J: TRBJ1-6
V: TRBV5-6
length: 14
DNA: TGTGCCAGCAGCTCGACAGGGAGGAATTCACCCCTCCACTTT
CDR3: CASSSTGRNSPLHF

D: TRBD1
size: .
J: TRBJ2-7
V: TRBV15
length: 14
DNA: TGTGCCACCACCGACGGGACAGTAACCTACGAGCAGTACTTC
CDR3: CATTDGTVTYEQYF

D: .
size: .
J: TRBJ1-5
V: TRBV11-2
length: 11
DNA: .
CDR3: CWSRPILAQHF

D: TRBD1
size: .
J: TRBJ1-2
V: TRBV4-3
length: 15
DNA: TGCGCCAGCAGCCCCGAGGGGGACAGGGGTTATGGCTACACCTTC
CDR3: CASSPEGDRGYGYTF

D: TRBD2
size: .
J: TRBJ2-7
V: TRBV7-2
length: 15
DNA: TGTGCCAGCAGCTCGGGACTAGCGGGGGCCGGAGAGCAGTACTTC
CDR3: CASSSGLAGAGEQYF

D: TRBD2
size: .
J: TRBJ2-1
V: TRBV6-6
length: 13
DNA: TGTGCCAGTTCCTCCGGGACTAACAATGAGCAGTTCTTC
CDR3: CASSSGTNNEQFF

D: .
size: .
J: TRBJ2-2
V: TRBV7-6
length: 15
DNA: TGTGCCAGCAGCGCGGAGGGCGGAGGAGGCGGGGAGCTGTTTTTT
CDR3: CASSAEGGGGGELFF

D: TRBD1
size: .
J: TRBJ1-2
V: TRBV5-6
length: 16
DNA: TGTGCCAGCAGGTTGTTTACAGGGGGCTCAAGCTATGGCTACACCTTC
CDR3: CASRLFTGGSSYGYTF

D: TRBD1
size: .
J: TRBJ2-1
V: TRBV9
length: 17
DNA: TGTGCCAGCAGCGTAGGAGGGACAGGGGGGCCCTACAATGAGCAGTTCTTC
CDR3: CASSVGGTGGPYNEQFF

D: TRBD1
size: once
J: TRBJ2-7
V: TRBV7-9
length: 13
DNA: TGTGCCAGCAGCTCCCGGGACAGCTACGAGCAGTACTTC
CDR3: CASSSRDSYEQYF

D: TRBD1
size: .
J: TRBJ1-1
V: TRBV12-5
length: 15
DNA: TGTGCTAGTGGTTCCCCCCCCACAGGGGACACTGAAGCTTTCTTT
CDR3: CASGSPPTGDTEAFF

D: TRBD2
size: once
J: TRBJ2-3
V: TRBV29-1
length: 16
DNA: TGCAGCGTTGAAGTCCTAGCGGGGGGGTCGACAGATACGCAGTATTTT
CDR3: CSVEVLAGGSTDTQYF

D: .
size: few
J: TRBJ1-5
V: TRBV30
length: 13
DNA: TGTGCCTGGACGGAACAGCCGCATCAGCCCCAGCATTTT
CDR3: CAWTEQPHQPQHF

D: .
size: once
J: TRBJ2-3
V: TRBV7-8
length: 17
DNA: TGTGCCAGCAGCTCACCGAAAGAATTAGCCGGCACAGATACGCAGTATTTT
CDR3: CASSSPKELAGTDTQYF

D: TRBD2
size: .
J: TRBJ2-3
V: TRBV27
length: 17
DNA: TGTGCCAGCAGTCGAAACGGGTGGCGGGGGGGCGTAGATACGCAGTATTTT
CDR3: CASSRNGWRGGVDTQYF

D: TRBD2
size: .
J: TRBJ2-7
V: TRBV7-9
length: 14
DNA: TGTGCCAGCACATCCGGGACTAACTCGTACGAGCAGTACTTC
CDR3: CASTSGTNSYEQYF

D: .
size: .
J: TRBJ1-1
V: TRBV19
length: 14
DNA: TGTGCCAGTAGTATTGGGCAGGGGATTACTGAAGCTTTCTTT
CDR3: CASSIGQGITEAFF

D: TRBD1
size: .
J: TRBJ2-7
V: TRBV10-3
length: 15
DNA: TGTGCCATCACCGATCCGGGGACAGGGTCCTACGAGCAGTACTTC
CDR3: CAITDPGTGSYEQYF

D: .
size: once
J: TRBJ1-2
V: TRBV25-1
length: 14
DNA: TGTGCCAGCAGTGCCATTGTAGCAGGGCATGGCTACACCTTC
CDR3: CASSAIVAGHGYTF

D: TRBD2
size: .
J: TRBJ2-7
V: TRBV5-5
length: 15
DNA: TGTGCCAGCAGCTTCAGAGCGGGGGGGTCCTACGAGCAGTACTTC
CDR3: CASSFRAGGSYEQYF

D: .
size: .
J: TRBJ2-1
V: TRBV27
length: 11
DNA: TGTGCCAGCAGTTCAGGCAATGAGCAGTTCTTC
CDR3: CASSSGNEQFF

D: TRBD2
size: .
J: TRBJ2-3
V: TRBV6-4
length: 15
DNA: TGTGCCAGCAGTGACTCGATGGGAGGGGCAGATACGCAGTATTTT
CDR3: CASSDSMGGADTQYF

D: .
size: .
J: TRBJ2-7
V: TRBV27
length: 11
DNA: TGTGCCAGCAGCGCCACAGGGGAGCAGTACTTC
CDR3: CASSATGEQYF

D: TRBD2
size: .
J: TRBJ2-5
V: TRBV10-2
length: 14
DNA: TGCGCCATCGGGACTAGGGTTGGCTTGGCGACCCAGTACTTC
CDR3: CAIGTRVGLATQYF

D: .
size: once
J: TRBJ1-5
V: TRBV27
length: 16
DNA: TGTGCCAGCAGTTTAAAGGGGGGAGGGAAGGAACAGCCCCAGCATTTT
CDR3: CASSLKGGGKEQPQHF